This T cell receptor (beta chain) came from a study of shared clonotypes between healthy human individuals. Naive CD8 cells lacked CD45RO and underwent positive selection for CCR7, leaving out terminally differentiated effector memory CD45RA+ cells. Note on this clone: This sample also contains other DNA sequences that code for the same CDR3.

Measured with immunoSEQ multiplex PCR; TCRdb has only the in-frame clones, and not every one. In the table there are more than 2 million clones, around 93% of which are singletons. Losses at the gene ends were 0 bases for V and 2 bases for J; bases not matched to a gene: 3. Germline lookup yields CDR1 SGDLS and CDR2 YYNGEE. The CDR3 is 16 amino acids. The sequence was obtained from a man between 18 and 29 years old in good health. Some clones in this sample may be carry-over from other donors' samples. V and J are TRBV9 and TRBJ1-5; 9 nucleotides line up with TRBD1. Material for sequencing was naive CD8+ T cells from PBMCs. CDR3 bases: TGTGCCAGCAGCGTAGGGACAGGGGTCGGCAATCAGCCCCAGCATTTT. It is translated as CASSVGTGVGNQPQHF.